This paragraph reports one T cell receptor (beta chain). Which antigen it targets is not known. No per-base quality is available; no much larger clone lies one base away. V is pared back by 0 bases and J by 0 bases, with 7 bases lying between the germline termini. The germline V gene encodes CDR1 SEHNR and CDR2 FQNEAQ (reference sequence). From the cysteine through the phenylalanine, the CDR3 covers 15 amino acids. This entry keeps only the CDR3 DNA: 45 bases, framed from base 1. Whole blood was collected in K2EDTA tubes by collaborating institutions according to the institutions' own protocols. For TCRbeta analysis, collaborators shipped samples as frozen whole blood, isolated PBMCs, or DNA extracted from either of those sample types. The data were taken from a study of blood T cell repertoires in COVID-19 (dated by TCRdb to about 2020). Background for the entire study: Collaborator samples came from the United States, Italy and Spain and covered acute and convalescent phases of COVID-19. The prospective study material was composed of cDNA or gDNA derived from T cells, B-cell-depleted T cells, or PBMCs. The dataset comprised deeply sampled blood TCRbeta repertoires from subjects exposed to, actively infected with, or recovered from COVID-19. The repertoires were made available in a free public database intended to serve as a resource for research on the immune response to SARS-CoV-2. Samples were obtained from the ongoing ImmuneRACE study (first 160 participants) and from 950 to 1,500 subjects provided by 6 global collaborators. Sample metadata almost always included a de-identified subject ID, COVID-19 status, age in years and sex. Where available, HLA class I and class II types were obtained from metadata supplied by the sample provider rather than from assay-based typing.

The immunoSEQ Assay, a bias-controlled multiplex PCR, was used to amplify TCRbeta CDR3 regions from genomic DNA. The authors processed their data as follows. Nucleated cell counts per sample were estimated from amplification of reference gene primers within the assay. Sequence reads were collapsed and filtered to measure the absolute abundance of every unique TCRbeta CDR3 rearrangement. For each sample, productive Simpson clonality was calculated as the square root of Simpson's diversity index across productive rearrangements. Entries here come from immuneACCESS through TCRdb and include only in-frame sequences with V and J called. Some clones fail to appear in such tables; in the studies checked, an unresolved V gene covers under half of the shortfall, and the cause of the remainder is unknown. V and J calls and clone size are as listed in that table; D and trimming were resolved from the DNA. Present in this sample are some 250,000 clones, over 75% of which were seen just once. 0.8% of the sample lies in the top ten.

Points the paper makes about the study in general: How much clinical and demographic metadata was included differed by source and by participant, and the metadata was provided uncurated.

The clonotype comes from a woman in her thirties with acute or convalescent COVID-19. The sequence is built from TRBV7-9 and TRBJ2-3, with TRBD2 perhaps the D gene, on 5 matching bases. Sequenced sample: peripheral blood. CDR3 loop: CASSLARGSTDTQYF. The DNA sequence follows: TGTGCCAGCAGCTTAGCGCGCGGGAGCACAGATACGCAGTATTTT.